Shown below are 15 T cell receptor beta chains from a single sample sequenced in a study of T cell responses to AZD1222 COVID-19 vaccine. TCRdb's table, derived via immunoSEQ multiplex PCR, lists solely in-frame clones and lacks some. This table holds about 160,000 clones, about nine tenths found once. The material sequenced was peripheral blood, taken on day 0 of AZD1222 vaccination. All receptors derive from an adult in good health.

The CDR3 here is CASSQGGANRAAYEQYF. In nucleotides, the CDR3 is TGTGCCAGCAGCCAAGGGGGAGCAAACAGGGCAGCCTACGAGCAGTACTTC. This sequence joins TRBV28 and TRBJ2-7; D is perhaps TRBD1 (6 bases). Trimming removed 6 bases at V and 2 bases at J, with 23 bases between. CDR1 is MDHEN, CDR2 SYDVKM, per germline. CDR3 size: 17 residues.

The chain joins TRBV30 to TRBJ1-2; D possibly corresponds to TRBD1 (6 bases). V dropped 1 base and J dropped 8 bases, with 14 bases sitting between them. The CDR3 totals 13 residues. Germline V gives CDR1 GTSNPN, CDR2 SVGIG (reference sequence). CDR3: CAWSAAGARGYTF. CDR3 sequence (DNA): TGTGCCTGGAGTGCCGCAGGGGCGCGGGGCTACACCTTC.

The V and J genes are TRBV15 and TRBJ2-7, with D maybe TRBD1 (6 bases). CDR1 LNHNV and CDR2 YYDKDF come from the germline V gene (reference sequence). V lost 1 base, J lost 3 bases, and 16 bases lay in between. This CDR3 has 16 amino acids. The CDR3 protein is CATSRVSGSRGYEQYF. The CDR3 DNA reads TGTGCCACCAGCAGAGTATCAGGGTCCAGGGGCTACGAGCAGTACTTC. Using reference TRBV15 and TRBJ2-7 for the parts outside the CDR3, the full variable domain is DAMVIQNPRYQVTQFGKPVTLSCSQTLNHNVMYWYQQKSSQAPKLLFHYYDKDFNNEADTPDNFQSRRPNTSFCFLDIRSPGLGDTAMYLCATSRVSGSRGYEQYFGPGTRLTVT.

In regard to this clone: An end of the junction differs from the germline gene, which may be a read error. In nucleotides, the CDR3 is TGTGCCAGCAGCTCTCGGGCCAACGTCCTGACTTTC. Translated, it gives CASSSRANVLTF. V and J are TRBV5-4 and TRBJ2-6; D is unresolved. Germline V gene data show CDR1 as SGHNT and CDR2 as YYREEE (reference sequence). The CDR3 consists of 12 residues.

This clone was observed a few times. This rearrangement joins TRBV10-3 to TRBJ1-5; D is ambiguous. Trimming shortened V by 0 bases and J by 3 bases, and 9 bases separated the two germline ends. CDR1 ENHRY and CDR2 SYGVKD come from the germline V gene. This CDR3 region has 15 residues. The CDR3 loop is CAISESADPNQPQHF. The CDR3, as DNA: TGTGCCATCAGTGAGTCGGCAGATCCCAATCAGCCCCAGCATTTT.

In DNA form, the CDR3 reads TGTGCCAGCAGCTTGGAACAGCCTAATTCACCCCTCCACTTT. Encoded protein: CASSLEQPNSPLHF. This chain joins TRBV5-4 and TRBJ1-6, with D unresolved. The V gene lost 0 bases and the J gene lost 6 bases, with 7 bases spanning the gap. This CDR3 is built from 14 residues. The germline gives CDR1 SGHNT, CDR2 YYREEE (reference sequence).

The V and J genes are TRBV7-2 and TRBJ1-6; perhaps TRBD1 as D (6 bases). Germline CDR1 reads SGHTA; CDR2 reads FQGNSA. This CDR3 contains 17 residues. V dropped 1 base and J dropped 2 bases, with 12 bases sitting between them. CDR3 amino acids: CASSLEAGDAYNSPLHF. CDR3 DNA sequence: TGTGCCAGCAGCTTAGAGGCAGGGGACGCCTATAATTCACCCCTCCACTTT.

The CDR3 region is CASRGTAMNTEAFF. In DNA, the CDR3 is TGTGCCAGCAGGGGGACAGCGATGAACACTGAAGCTTTCTTT. The genes are TRBV28 and TRBJ1-1; 7 bases line up with TRBD1. The CDR3 has 14 residues. Trimming took 6 bases from V and 0 from J; bases not matched to a gene: 4. CDR1 and CDR2 (germline): MDHEN, SYDVKM.

V usage is TRBV30 and J usage is TRBJ2-3; D perhaps matches TRBD2 (5 bases). V was shortened by 0 bases and J by 1 base, with 23 bases between the two germline ends. Germline CDR1 GTSNPN, CDR2 SVGIG (reference sequence). The CDR3 is 19 amino acids. CDR3 loop: CAWSVDVLAPAPRTDTQYF. The CDR3 bases are TGTGCCTGGAGTGTCGATGTCCTAGCCCCAGCCCCGCGCACAGATACGCAGTATTTT. The variable domain in full, with the rest retrieved from reference TRBV30 and TRBJ2-3, is SQTIHQWPATLVQPVGSPLSLECTVEGTSNPNLYWYRQAAGRGLQLLFYSVGIGQISSEVPQNLSASRPQDRQFILSSKKLLLSDSGFYLCAWSVDVLAPAPRTDTQYFGPGTRLTVL.

The chain combines TRBV28 with TRBJ1-6; D not resolved. Germline CDR1 is MDHEN and CDR2 is SYDVKM. V was clipped by 8 bases and J by 9 bases, with 14 bases between them. The CDR3 consists of 13 residues. CDR3 amino acids: CASGNEDGSPLHF. In DNA form, the CDR3 reads TGTGCCAGCGGGAACGAAGATGGTTCACCCCTCCACTTT.

This chain uses TRBV6-2 or TRBV6-3 with TRBJ1-5, with D uncertain. This CDR3 spans 13 amino acids. Germline-derived CDR1 and CDR2 are MNHEY and SVGEGT. V was cut by 5 bases and J by 5 bases, with 10 bases left in between. CDR3: CASSAQRYQPQHF. DNA of the CDR3: TGTGCCAGCAGTGCCCAGAGATATCAGCCCCAGCATTTT.

The rearrangement links TRBV6-6 to TRBJ2-7, with D tentatively TRBD1 or TRBD2 (5 bases each). V gave up 5 bases and J gave up 3 bases, with 23 bases separating them. The CDR3 has 17 amino acids. CDR1 is MNHNY and CDR2 is SVGAGI in the germline V gene (reference sequence). The CDR3 sequence is CASSPESGPADFYEQYF. The DNA of the CDR3 is TGTGCCAGCAGTCCGGAGTCGGGGCCTGCTGATTTCTACGAGCAGTACTTC.

The chain joins TRBV29-1 to TRBJ1-1, with D hard to call. The V gene's germline CDR1 is SQVTM and CDR2 ANQGSEA. This CDR3 spans 10 amino acids. Trimming cost V 6 bases and J 2 bases, with 4 bases left between them. CDR3 nucleotide sequence: TGCAGCGTCTTAAACACTGAAGCTTTCTTT. This sequence encodes CSVLNTEAFF.

The chain employs TRBV11-2 and TRBJ2-7; a possible D gene is TRBD1 (6 bases). Trimming removed 0 bases from V and 5 bases from J, with 14 bases in between. This CDR3 has 15 amino acids. The V gene's germline CDR1 is SGHAT and CDR2 FQNNGV. Here the CDR3 reads CASSLEFGYRDEQYF. In DNA form, the CDR3 reads TGTGCCAGCAGCTTAGAGTTCGGCTACAGGGACGAGCAGTACTTC.

V and J are TRBV5-1 and TRBJ2-1; no definite D call. This CDR3 region has 17 residues. V lost 0 bases and J 0 bases, leaving 13 bases between the germline ends. CDR1 is SGHRS, CDR2 YFSETQ, per germline. CDR3 bases: TGCGCCAGCAGCTTGGACGGTCTACAAGACTCCTACAATGAGCAGTTCTTC. This gives the protein CASSLDGLQDSYNEQFF.